These 32 T cell receptor beta chains came from one sample sequenced in a study of siplizumab effects on memory and regulatory T cells. The protocol was immunoSEQ multiplex PCR, while the TCRdb copy is restricted to in-frame clones and leaves out a portion. The data contain 100,000 to 110,000 clones, about 90% of them singletons. Sequences were obtained from CD4+ T cells sorted from blood. The receptors derive from a human donor in good health.

The chain combines TRBV11-2 with TRBJ2-5; D gene ambiguous. Per germline, CDR1 SGHAT and CDR2 FQNNGV. The CDR3 has 11 residues. Trimming cost V 0 bases and J 7 bases, with 3 bases left between them. The CDR3 sequence is CASSLDLTQYF. CDR3 DNA sequence: TGTGCCAGCAGCTTAGATTTGACCCAGTACTTC.

The genes are TRBV11-3 and TRBJ2-3; a possible D gene is TRBD2 (7 bases). Germline V gene sequence: CDR1 SGHNT, CDR2 YENEEA. The CDR3 extends over 14 amino acids. V lost 5 bases and J lost 6, with 15 bases in between. This chain's CDR3 is CASSRAGQGDTQYF. The CDR3 bases are TGTGCCAGCAGCCGAGCGGGGCAGGGGGATACGCAGTATTTT.

V usage is TRBV9 and J usage is TRBJ1-2; D gene ambiguous. CDR1 SGDLS and CDR2 YYNGEE come from the germline V gene. The CDR3 totals 14 residues. Trimming removed 7 bases from V and 4 bases from J, with 17 bases in between. In DNA form, the CDR3 reads TGTGCCAGCGGCGAGGCCCGGAGTGCCTATGGCTACACCTTC. This sequence encodes CASGEARSAYGYTF. The whole variable domain, filled in from reference TRBV9 and TRBJ1-2, reads DSGVTQTPKHLITATGQRVTLRCSPRSGDLSVYWYQQSLDQGLQFLIQYYNGEERAKGNILERFSAQQFPDLHSELNLSSLELGDSALYFCASGEARSAYGYTFGSGTRLTVV.

The J gene is TRBJ1-4, the V gene TRBV19; tentatively, D is TRBD1 (6 bases). V was clipped by 9 bases and J by 5 bases, with 16 bases between them. The germline gives CDR1 LNHDA, CDR2 SQIVND (reference sequence). This CDR3 has 14 residues. The CDR3 DNA reads as TGTGCCAGCCTGGGGGGCACCCTGAATGAAAAACTGTTTTTT. Translation: CASLGGTLNEKLFF. Complete variable domain (other parts from reference TRBV19 and TRBJ1-4): DGGITQSPKYLFRKEGQNVTLSCEQNLNHDAMYWYRQDPGQGLRLIYYSQIVNDFQKGDIAEGYSVSREKKESFPLTVTSAQKNPTAFYLCASLGGTLNEKLFFGSGTQLSVL.

This clone showed up just once. The rearrangement uses TRBV7-3 and TRBJ2-3; 11 positions match TRBD2. The J segment lost 5 bases and the V segment lost 4 bases, leaving 11 bases of the junction unmatched. The CDR3 consists of 17 residues. Germline V gives CDR1 SGHTA, CDR2 FQGTGA. The CDR3 DNA is TGTGCCAGCAGCTCCACCGGTAGCGGGGGGGCCAAAGATACGCAGTATTTT. This gives the protein CASSSTGSGGAKDTQYF.

The chain combines TRBV5-1 with TRBJ2-2; TRBD1 is a possible D gene (5 bases). The germline V gene has CDR1 SGHRS and CDR2 YFSETQ. V was cut by 5 bases and J by 2 bases, with 16 bases left in between. The CDR3 extends over 16 amino acids. The DNA for the CDR3 is TGCGCCAGCAGTGGGTTGGGGCAACTTAACACCGGGGAGCTGTTTTTT. This sequence encodes CASSGLGQLNTGELFF. Filled out from reference TRBV5-1 and TRBJ2-2, the complete variable domain reads KAGVTQTPRYLIKTRGQQVTLSCSPISGHRSVSWYQQTPGQGLQFLFEYFSETQRNKGNFPGRFSGRQFSNSRSEMNVSTLELGDSALYLCASSGLGQLNTGELFFGEGSRLTVL.

This sequence joins TRBV19 and TRBJ1-1; maybe TRBD1 (6 bases). This CDR3 has 13 residues. Germline CDR1 is LNHDA and CDR2 is SQIVND (reference sequence). V lost 5 bases and J lost 4, with 11 bases in between. As DNA, the CDR3 is TGTGCCAGTAGTTTACAGGGTCTCACTGAAGCTTTCTTT. This codes for CASSLQGLTEAFF.

This CDR3 is CASSFPVYGYTF. The CDR3 DNA follows: TGTGCCAGCAGTTTCCCGGTCTATGGCTACACCTTC. V and J are TRBV28 and TRBJ1-2; no reliable D call. Germline CDR1 and CDR2: MDHEN and SYDVKM. V gave up 3 bases and J gave up 4 bases, with 6 bases separating them. CDR3 length equals 12 residues.

The chain is built from TRBV5-1 and TRBJ2-5, with TRBD2 matching over 13 bases. CDR3 length: 17 residues. CDR1 SGHRS and CDR2 YFSETQ come from the germline V gene. The trim removed 4 bases at V and 5 bases at J, leaving 11 bases unmatched. The CDR3 bases are TGCGCCAGCAGCCGTAGAACTAGCGGGGGGGCGGAGGAGACCCAGTACTTC. It encodes CASSRRTSGGAEETQYF.

This chain joins TRBV9 and TRBJ2-1; D uncertain. The germline V and J ends were trimmed by 3 bases and 0 bases, with 7 bases remaining between them. The CDR3 sequence is 14 residues long. Germline CDR1 is SGDLS and CDR2 is YYNGEE. Here the CDR3 reads CASSARRSYNEQFF. For the CDR3, the DNA is TGTGCCAGCAGCGCCAGACGCTCCTACAATGAGCAGTTCTTC.

V usage is TRBV15 and J usage is TRBJ2-7, with D possibly matching TRBD2 (6 bases). The CDR3 covers 13 residues. Per the germline V gene, CDR1 is LNHNV and CDR2 is YYDKDF (reference sequence). V lost 4 bases to trimming and J lost 2 bases, with 9 bases between them. The CDR3 coding sequence is TGTGCCACCAGCAAAGGAGGGGCCTACGAGCAGTACTTC. It is translated as CATSKGGAYEQYF.

The chain carries TRBV6-6 and TRBJ1-2; 9 nucleotides agree with TRBD1. The CDR3 is made up of 14 amino acids. With 2 bases clipped from V and 4 bases from J, the junction kept 2 bases outside the gene matches. Germline assignment: CDR1 MNHNY and CDR2 SVGAGI (reference sequence). CDR3: CASSYQQGAYGYTF. In nucleotides, the CDR3 is TGTGCCAGCAGTTACCAACAGGGGGCCTATGGCTACACCTTC.

V usage is TRBV7-2 and J usage is TRBJ2-3; no clear D gene. This CDR3 contains 14 residues. V was shortened by 5 bases and J by 2 bases, with 11 bases between the two germline ends. Germline CDR1 reads SGHTA; CDR2 reads FQGNSA. CDR3 bases: TGTGCCAGCAGCCAAGGACCAGCCACAGATACGCAGTATTTT. As protein: CASSQGPATDTQYF.

This chain joins TRBV19 and TRBJ2-3; D unresolved. CDR1 and CDR2 from the germline V gene are LNHDA and SQIVND (reference sequence). The CDR3 is 12 residues long. The V and J ends lost 5 bases and 0 bases respectively, with 3 bases between them. In DNA, the CDR3 is TGTGCCAGTAGTGCTAGCACAGATACGCAGTATTTT. Amino acid sequence: CASSASTDTQYF.

This rearrangement joins TRBV5-1 to TRBJ2-1; D gene unclear. The CDR3 totals 12 residues. With 4 bases removed from V and 4 bases from J, the gap between germline ends came to 6 bases. CDR1 and CDR2 from the germline V gene are SGHRS and YFSETQ. The CDR3 protein is CASSLQYNEQFF. DNA of the CDR3: TGCGCCAGCAGCCTTCAATACAATGAGCAGTTCTTC.

This chain joins TRBV7-2 and TRBJ2-1, with TRBD2 matching 9 bases. With V trimmed by 1 base and J by 4 bases, 2 bases remained unmatched. The CDR3 totals 15 residues. Germline V lookup: CDR1 SGHTA, CDR2 FQGNSA. The CDR3 is CASSLVAGAYNEQFF. For the CDR3, the DNA is TGTGCCAGCAGCTTAGTAGCGGGGGCTTACAATGAGCAGTTCTTC.

The rearrangement joins TRBV27 to TRBJ2-2, with D uncertain. The CDR3 contains 13 residues. V gave up 5 bases and J gave up 3 bases, with 7 bases separating them. Germline-derived CDR1 and CDR2 are MNHEY and SMNVEV (reference sequence). In DNA, the CDR3 is TGTGCCAGCAGTCACTTGGACACCGGGGAGCTGTTTTTT. Translation: CASSHLDTGELFF.

V usage is TRBV5-1 and J usage is TRBJ1-2, with a possible D match to TRBD1 (6 bases). CDR3 length: 15 residues. CDR1 SGHRS and CDR2 YFSETQ come from the germline V gene. The V and J ends lost 1 base and 7 bases respectively, with 17 bases between them. CDR3 protein: CASSLSGQEQGGYTF. The CDR3, as DNA: TGCGCCAGCAGCTTGTCCGGGCAGGAACAGGGTGGCTACACCTTC. The full variable domain, with the rest looked up from reference TRBV5-1 and TRBJ1-2, is KAGVTQTPRYLIKTRGQQVTLSCSPISGHRSVSWYQQTPGQGLQFLFEYFSETQRNKGNFPGRFSGRQFSNSRSEMNVSTLELGDSALYLCASSLSGQEQGGYTFGSGTRLTVV.

V usage is TRBV5-4 and J usage is TRBJ1-1, with D tentatively TRBD1 (5 bases). V was trimmed by 0 bases and J by 11 bases, leaving 14 bases between them. The CDR3 is made up of 13 amino acids. CDR1 is SGHNT and CDR2 is YYREEE in the germline V gene (reference sequence). CDR3 loop: CASSLVGGSEAFF. The CDR3 nucleotides read TGTGCCAGCAGCTTGGTCGGGGGAAGTGAGGCTTTCTTT. Complete variable domain (other parts from reference TRBV5-4 and TRBJ1-1): ETGVTQSPTHLIKTRGQQVTLRCSSQSGHNTVSWYQQALGQGPQFIFQYYREEENGRGNFPPRFSGLQFPNYSSELNVNALELDDSALYLCASSLVGGSEAFFGQGTRLTVV.

The V and J genes are TRBV7-9 and TRBJ2-7; perhaps TRBD1 as D (6 bases). Trimming cost V 1 base and J 5 bases, with 12 bases left between them. Germline-derived CDR1 and CDR2 are SEHNR and FQNEAQ (reference sequence). CDR3 length: 14 residues. The CDR3 DNA follows: TGTGCCAGCAGCTTAGACAGGGCGGTCGACGAGCAGTACTTC. This sequence encodes CASSLDRAVDEQYF.

The chain joins TRBV7-6 to TRBJ2-2, with 10 bases lining up with TRBD1. The germline CDR1 and CDR2 sequences are SGHVS and FNYEAQ. V trimming: 5 bases; J trimming: 4 bases; junction bases outside the gene matches: 4. The CDR3 covers 15 residues. The CDR3 DNA reads as TGTGCCAGCAGCCGACAGGGGGCGGGCACCGGGGAGCTGTTTTTT. Its translation: CASSRQGAGTGELFF.

This clone was observed once. This chain connects TRBV7-3 to TRBJ1-2, with D hard to call. V gave up 7 bases and J gave up 7 bases, with 19 bases separating them. Germline CDR1 SGHTA, CDR2 FQGTGA. The CDR3 runs 14 residues. For the CDR3, the DNA is TGTGCCAGCACCACCCCCACCGTGCCAGGTGGCTACACCTTC. Protein product: CASTTPTVPGGYTF.

Here the CDR3 reads CASSEGTGGLSNQPQHF. CDR3 DNA sequence: TGTGCCAGCAGTGAAGGGACAGGGGGACTAAGCAATCAGCCCCAGCATTTT. This chain connects TRBV6-1 to TRBJ1-5, with 10 bases fitting TRBD1. The V segment lost 1 base and the J segment 1 base; nucleotides outside the gene matches: 4. This CDR3 region has 17 residues. Per germline, CDR1 MNHNS and CDR2 SASEGT.

Here the CDR3 reads CASSFGNDYYNSPLHF. CDR3 nucleotide sequence: TGTGCCAGCAGTTTTGGCAACGACTACTATAATTCACCCCTCCACTTT. The gene calls are TRBV6-5 and TRBJ1-6; D is ambiguous. The CDR3 is 16 amino acids. Germline-derived CDR1 and CDR2 are MNHEY and SVGAGI. Deletions cut 4 bases from V and 3 bases from J, with 13 bases between.

The rearrangement uses TRBV27 and TRBJ1-2; the D gene is possibly TRBD1 (5 bases). The germline V and J ends were trimmed by 4 bases and 8 bases, with 14 bases remaining between them. Germline CDR1 MNHEY, CDR2 SMNVEV (reference sequence). The CDR3 runs to 13 residues. CDR3 sequence reads: CASSSDMGYGYTF. For the CDR3, the DNA is TGTGCCAGCAGTTCGGACATGGGGTACGGCTACACCTTC.

The CDR3, as DNA: TGTGCCAGCAGCGATCGGGACAGGGCCCCACCCCAGCATTTT. Translating gives CASSDRDRAPPQHF. The genes are TRBV7-6 and TRBJ1-5; 9 bases are shared with TRBD1. The germline V gene has CDR1 SGHVS and CDR2 FNYEAQ. There are 14 residues in the CDR3. After removal of 5 bases from V and 10 bases from J, the junction contained 9 bases not matched to a gene.

The V and J genes are TRBV2 and TRBJ1-2, with D unresolved. From germline, CDR1 is SNHLY and CDR2 FYNNEI. The CDR3 is 13 amino acids. Trimming left V 6 bases short and J 0 bases short, with 8 bases between. The chain's CDR3 is CASSKDSNYGYTF. For the CDR3, the DNA is TGTGCCAGCAGCAAGGACTCTAACTATGGCTACACCTTC.

J is TRBJ1-3 and V is TRBV6-6; maybe TRBD1 (6 bases). This CDR3 comprises 13 residues. Germline-derived CDR1 and CDR2 are MNHNY and SVGAGI (reference sequence). Deletions cut 7 bases from V and 4 bases from J, with 11 bases between. The CDR3 DNA sequence: TGTGCCAGCACCGAGGGGGTCGGAAACACCATATATTTT. Its translation is CASTEGVGNTIYF.

V and J are TRBV5-4 and TRBJ2-7; the match to TRBD1 covers 9 bases. After removal of 4 bases from V and 4 bases from J, the junction contained 6 bases not matched to a gene. Germline V lookup: CDR1 SGHNT, CDR2 YYREEE (reference sequence). The length of the CDR3 is 14 residues. The CDR3 spells CASSQGQGRYEQYF. The CDR3 coding sequence is TGTGCCAGCAGCCAGGGACAGGGAAGGTACGAGCAGTACTTC.

The chain couples TRBV13 to TRBJ2-7; D perhaps matches TRBD1 (5 bases). Looked up from germline, CDR1 is PRHDT and CDR2 is FYEKMQ (reference sequence). Trimming stripped 5 bases from V and 0 bases from J, with 14 bases between. The CDR3 totals 15 residues. The CDR3 nucleotides are TGTGCCAGCAGCCTCTGGACATCTTACTCCTACGAGCAGTACTTC. Protein product: CASSLWTSYSYEQYF.

V is TRBV6-4 and J is TRBJ2-2; D uncertain. Germline lookup yields CDR1 MRHNA and CDR2 SNTAGT. The germline V and J ends were trimmed by 4 bases and 4 bases, with 4 bases remaining between them. CDR3 length: 12 residues. CDR3: CASSASTGELFF. In nucleotides, the CDR3 is TGTGCCAGCAGTGCTAGCACCGGGGAGCTGTTTTTT.

V and J are TRBV7-8 and TRBJ1-2, with D tentatively TRBD1 (6 bases). The V gene's germline CDR1 is SGHVS and CDR2 FQNEAQ. The CDR3 runs 14 residues. Trimming took off 1 base at V and 8 bases at J, with 14 bases between the two ends. Here the CDR3 DNA reads TGTGCCAGCAGCTTAGATCCCCGGGGGGGCGGCTACACCTTC. It codes for CASSLDPRGGGYTF.